The T cell receptor beta chain described here comes from a study of blood T cells in healthy people across ages. This CDR3 contains 13 residues. Germline V gene sequence: CDR1 SNHLY, CDR2 FYNNEI. The ends lost 10 bases at V and 4 bases at J; junction bases unmatched: 9. Study outcomes and limitations: It was the long-lived donors that had more naive CD4+ cells and higher diversity than aged donors. CMV status of donors was unknown, possibly confounding expanded clonotype changes. The study could not conclusively compare naive and antigen-experienced cells, given its unsorted PBMCs.

Concerning this clonotype itself: Its antigen remains unknown.

A second PCR of roughly 7 to 11 cycles used a sample-barcoded 5' primer and a J-beta primer mix. Samples each returned at least 2.5 million CDR3-containing paired-end reads. TCRdb ran MiXCR on the 5' RACE reads and lists one entry per CDR3 protein. The sample includes 780,000 or so distinct CDR3 sequences, about 61% of them seen just once. The V and J genes are TRBV2 and TRBJ1-2; 7 nucleotides match TRBD1. Sample: blood. This clonotype originated in a man in his forties or fifties in good health. The CDR3 DNA sequence: TGTGCCATCAGACAGGGCTACCCCTATGGCTACACCTTC. Translating it yields CAIRQGYPYGYTF.